Only a few counts were recorded for the clone carrying this T cell receptor beta chain. This specimen comes from a study of blood T cell repertoires in COVID-19. This CDR3 region has 15 residues. The ends lost 3 bases at V and 5 bases at J; junction bases unmatched: 5. Germline V lookup: CDR1 LNHDA, CDR2 SQIVND (reference sequence). Participant-given clinical history determined each cohort assignment. Study processing details: How many nucleated cells were present was estimated from reference gene primer amplification. TCRdb's table, derived via immunoSEQ multiplex PCR, lists solely in-frame clones and lacks some. For V, J and clone size, that table is used; D and trimming come from the DNA. Among around 250,000 clones, approximately 90% were seen once, and the ten largest hold about 3%.

The clonotype comes from a man aged 35-49 years who had been exposed to COVID-19. The V call is TRBV19, the J call TRBJ1-5; the match to TRBD1 covers 9 bases. The material sequenced was PBMCs or T cells enriched from blood (not recorded which). CDR3 in DNA: TGTGCCAGTAGTATCAAAACAGGGGGCCATCAGCCCCAGCATTTT. Amino acid sequence: CASSIKTGGHQPQHF.